The entry below gives a single T cell receptor (beta chain) sequence along with its context. This clonotype was counted ten times or more. The antigen this receptor binds is unknown. No base-level quality is on record; no much larger clone is a single base apart. This entry is derived from a study of immune characterization of retroperitoneal liposarcoma (dated by TCRdb to between 2018 and 2021). Library preparation employed PCR. The sequencer listed for this sample is NextSeq 500. The raw public reads went through TCRdb reprocessing: fastp at Q25, MiXCR clone calling, in-frame beta chains kept. Each CDR3 protein appears once, grouped with its most common genes and DNA. The sample table shows 5,000 to 6,000 distinct CDR3 sequences, and around a third are seen once. Of the sample, 28% is held by the ten largest clones. For this chain, trimming is 6 bases at the V end and 0 bases at the J end, and the number of junction bases without a gene match is 6. The germline V gene (reference sequence) sets CDR1 to SGHNT and CDR2 to YYREEE. The CDR3 runs 16 amino acids, cysteine and phenylalanine included. The DNA shown is the 48-base CDR3, in frame from base 1.

Sequencing was performed on tumor tissue. The chain links TRBV5-4 with TRBJ2-1; TRBD2 aligns with 10 central bases. The TCR originated in a female donor with retroperitoneal liposarcoma. The nucleotides read TGTGCCAGCAAGGGTGCTAGCGGGAGCTCCTACAATGAGCAGTTCTTC. It is translated as CASKGASGSSYNEQFF.